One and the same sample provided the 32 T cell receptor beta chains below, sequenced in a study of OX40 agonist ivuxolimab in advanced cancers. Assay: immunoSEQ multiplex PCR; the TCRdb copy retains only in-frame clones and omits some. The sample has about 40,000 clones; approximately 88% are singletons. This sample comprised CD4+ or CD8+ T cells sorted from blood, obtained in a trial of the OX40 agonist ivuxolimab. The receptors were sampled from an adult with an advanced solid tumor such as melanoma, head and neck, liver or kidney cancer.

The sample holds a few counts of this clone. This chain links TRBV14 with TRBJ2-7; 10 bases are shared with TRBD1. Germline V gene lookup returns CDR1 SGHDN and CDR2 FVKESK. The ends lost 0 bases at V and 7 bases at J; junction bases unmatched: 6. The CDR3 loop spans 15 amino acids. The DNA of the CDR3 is TGTGCCAGCAGCCAAGACAGGACAGGGGGAAGGGAGCAGTACTTC. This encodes CASSQDRTGGREQYF.

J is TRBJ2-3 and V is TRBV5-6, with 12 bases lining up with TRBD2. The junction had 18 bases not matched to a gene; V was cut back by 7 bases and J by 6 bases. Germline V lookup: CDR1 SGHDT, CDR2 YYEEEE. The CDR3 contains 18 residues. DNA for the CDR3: TGTGCCAGCGGCCCCCGGACTAGCGGGGACCCCGTCGCGGATACGCAGTATTTT. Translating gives CASGPRTSGDPVADTQYF.

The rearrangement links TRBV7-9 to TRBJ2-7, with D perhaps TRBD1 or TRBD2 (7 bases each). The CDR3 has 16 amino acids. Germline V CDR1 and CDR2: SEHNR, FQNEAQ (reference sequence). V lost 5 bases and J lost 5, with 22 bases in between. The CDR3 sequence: CASSPAGLDRAHEQYF. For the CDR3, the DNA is TGTGCCAGCAGCCCAGCGGGACTCGACAGGGCCCACGAGCAGTACTTC.

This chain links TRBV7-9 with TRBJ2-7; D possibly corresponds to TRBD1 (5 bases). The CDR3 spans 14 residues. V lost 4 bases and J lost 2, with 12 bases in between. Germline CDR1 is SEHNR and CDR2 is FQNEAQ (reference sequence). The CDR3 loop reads CASSSSGQTYEQYF. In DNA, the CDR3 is TGTGCCAGCAGCTCCTCAGGGCAGACCTACGAGCAGTACTTC.

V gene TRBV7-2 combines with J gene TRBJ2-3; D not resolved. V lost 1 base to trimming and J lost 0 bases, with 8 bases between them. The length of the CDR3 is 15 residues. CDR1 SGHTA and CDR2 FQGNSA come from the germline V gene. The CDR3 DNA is TGTGCCAGCAGCTTAGGGGTCTCTAGCACAGATACGCAGTATTTT. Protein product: CASSLGVSSTDTQYF.

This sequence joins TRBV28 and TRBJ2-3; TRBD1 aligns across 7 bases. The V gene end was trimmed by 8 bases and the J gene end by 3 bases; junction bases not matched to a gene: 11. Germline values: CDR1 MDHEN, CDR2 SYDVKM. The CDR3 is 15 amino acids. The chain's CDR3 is CASLTGQDFTDTQYF. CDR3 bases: TGTGCCAGCTTGACAGGACAGGACTTTACAGATACGCAGTATTTT.

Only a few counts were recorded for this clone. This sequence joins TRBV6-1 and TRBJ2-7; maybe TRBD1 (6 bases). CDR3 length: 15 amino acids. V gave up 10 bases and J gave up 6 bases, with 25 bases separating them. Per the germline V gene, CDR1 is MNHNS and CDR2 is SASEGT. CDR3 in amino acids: CATQPGDTGSGEQYF. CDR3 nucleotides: TGTGCCACCCAACCCGGGGACACAGGGTCCGGCGAGCAGTACTTC.

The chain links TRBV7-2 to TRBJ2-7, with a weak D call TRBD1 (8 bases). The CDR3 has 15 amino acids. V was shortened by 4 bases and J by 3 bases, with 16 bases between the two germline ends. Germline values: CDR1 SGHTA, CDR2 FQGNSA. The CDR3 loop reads CASSSYRGGFYEQYF. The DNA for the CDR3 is TGTGCCAGCAGCTCCTACAGGGGGGGCTTCTACGAGCAGTACTTC.

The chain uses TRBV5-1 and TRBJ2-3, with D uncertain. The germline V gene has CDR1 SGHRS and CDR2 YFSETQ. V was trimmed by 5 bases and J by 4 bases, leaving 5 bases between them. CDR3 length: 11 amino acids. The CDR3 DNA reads TGCGCCAGCAGGACTTCAGATACGCAGTATTTT. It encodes CASRTSDTQYF.

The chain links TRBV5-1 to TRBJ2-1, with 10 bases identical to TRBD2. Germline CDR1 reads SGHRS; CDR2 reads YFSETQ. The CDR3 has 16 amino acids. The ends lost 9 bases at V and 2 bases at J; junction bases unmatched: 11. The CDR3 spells CATKELAGQTYNEQFF. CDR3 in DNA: TGCGCCACCAAGGAACTAGCGGGGCAGACCTACAATGAGCAGTTCTTC.

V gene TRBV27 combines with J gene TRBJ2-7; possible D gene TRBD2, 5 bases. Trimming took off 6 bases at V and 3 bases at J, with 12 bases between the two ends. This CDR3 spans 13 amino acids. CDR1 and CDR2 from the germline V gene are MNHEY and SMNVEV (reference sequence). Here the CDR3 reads CASRLRAGYEQYF. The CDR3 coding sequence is TGTGCCAGCAGGTTGAGGGCGGGCTACGAGCAGTACTTC.

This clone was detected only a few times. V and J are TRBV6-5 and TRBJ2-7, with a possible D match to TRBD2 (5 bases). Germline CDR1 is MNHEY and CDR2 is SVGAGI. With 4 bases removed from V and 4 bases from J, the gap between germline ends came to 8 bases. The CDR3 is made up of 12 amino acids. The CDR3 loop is CASSFGEYEQYF. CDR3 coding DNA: TGTGCCAGCAGTTTTGGGGAGTACGAGCAGTACTTC.

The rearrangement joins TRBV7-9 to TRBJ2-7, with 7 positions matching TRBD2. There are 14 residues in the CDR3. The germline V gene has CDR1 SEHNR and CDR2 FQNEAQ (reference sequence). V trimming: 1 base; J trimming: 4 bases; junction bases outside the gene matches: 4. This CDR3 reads CASSLVGGPYEQYF. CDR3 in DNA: TGTGCCAGCAGCTTAGTGGGAGGGCCATACGAGCAGTACTTC.

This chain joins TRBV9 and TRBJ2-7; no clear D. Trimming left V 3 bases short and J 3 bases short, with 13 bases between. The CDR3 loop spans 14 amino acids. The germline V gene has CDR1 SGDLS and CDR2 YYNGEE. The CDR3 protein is CASSEGPNFYEQYF. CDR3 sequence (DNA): TGTGCCAGCAGCGAGGGCCCGAACTTCTACGAGCAGTACTTC.

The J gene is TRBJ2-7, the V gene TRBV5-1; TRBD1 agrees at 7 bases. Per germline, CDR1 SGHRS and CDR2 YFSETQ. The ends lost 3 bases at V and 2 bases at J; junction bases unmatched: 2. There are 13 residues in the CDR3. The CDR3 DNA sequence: TGCGCCAGCAGCTACGGACAGGCCTACGAGCAGTACTTC. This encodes CASSYGQAYEQYF.

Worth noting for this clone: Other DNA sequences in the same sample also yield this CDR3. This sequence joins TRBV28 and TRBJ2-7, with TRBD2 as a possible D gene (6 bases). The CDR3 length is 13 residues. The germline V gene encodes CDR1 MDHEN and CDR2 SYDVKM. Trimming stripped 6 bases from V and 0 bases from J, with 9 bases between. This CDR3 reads CASSLGLSYEQYF. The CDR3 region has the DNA TGTGCCAGCAGCTTGGGACTCTCCTACGAGCAGTACTTC.

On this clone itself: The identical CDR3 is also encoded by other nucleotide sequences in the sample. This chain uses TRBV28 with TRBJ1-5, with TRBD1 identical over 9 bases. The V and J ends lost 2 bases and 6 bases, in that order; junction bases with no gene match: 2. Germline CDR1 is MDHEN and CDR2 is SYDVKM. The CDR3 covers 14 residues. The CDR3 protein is CASSLGQGSQPQHF. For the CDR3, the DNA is TGTGCCAGCAGTTTAGGACAGGGGAGTCAGCCCCAGCATTTT.

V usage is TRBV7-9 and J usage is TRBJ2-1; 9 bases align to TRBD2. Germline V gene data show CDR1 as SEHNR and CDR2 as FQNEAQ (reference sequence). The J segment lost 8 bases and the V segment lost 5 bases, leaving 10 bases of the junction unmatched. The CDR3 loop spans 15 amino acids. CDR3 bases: TGTGCCAGCAGCCCGAGACTAGCGGCGCTCGATGAGCAGTTCTTC. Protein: CASSPRLAALDEQFF.

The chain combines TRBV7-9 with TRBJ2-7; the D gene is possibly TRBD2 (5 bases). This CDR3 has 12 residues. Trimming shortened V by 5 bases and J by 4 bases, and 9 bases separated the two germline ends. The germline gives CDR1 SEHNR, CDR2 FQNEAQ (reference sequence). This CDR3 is CASSTTNYEQYF. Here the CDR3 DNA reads TGTGCCAGCAGCACGACTAATTACGAGCAGTACTTC. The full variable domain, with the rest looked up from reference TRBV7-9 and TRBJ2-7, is DTGVSQNPRHKITKRGQNVTFRCDPISEHNRLYWYRQTLGQGPEFLTYFQNEAQLEKSRLLSDRFSAERPKGSFSTLEIQRTEQGDSAMYLCASSTTNYEQYFGPGTRLTVT.

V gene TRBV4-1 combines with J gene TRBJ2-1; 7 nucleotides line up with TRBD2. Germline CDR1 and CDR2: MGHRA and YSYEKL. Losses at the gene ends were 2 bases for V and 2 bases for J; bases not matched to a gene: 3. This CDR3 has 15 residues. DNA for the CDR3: TGCGCCAGCAGCCAATCTAGCGGAGCCTACAATGAGCAGTTCTTC. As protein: CASSQSSGAYNEQFF.

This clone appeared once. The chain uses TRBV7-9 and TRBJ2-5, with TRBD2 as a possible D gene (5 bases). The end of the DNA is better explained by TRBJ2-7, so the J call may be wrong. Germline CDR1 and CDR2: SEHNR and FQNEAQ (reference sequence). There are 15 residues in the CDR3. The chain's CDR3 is CASSWRSGSPYEQYF. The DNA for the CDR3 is TGTGCCAGCAGCTGGAGGAGCGGATCCCCCTACGAGCAGTACTTC.

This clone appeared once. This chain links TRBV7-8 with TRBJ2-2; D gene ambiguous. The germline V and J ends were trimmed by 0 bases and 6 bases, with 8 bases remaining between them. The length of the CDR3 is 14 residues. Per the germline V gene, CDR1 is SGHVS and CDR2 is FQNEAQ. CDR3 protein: CASSLARVAGELFF. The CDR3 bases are TGTGCCAGCAGCTTAGCAAGGGTCGCCGGGGAGCTGTTTTTT.

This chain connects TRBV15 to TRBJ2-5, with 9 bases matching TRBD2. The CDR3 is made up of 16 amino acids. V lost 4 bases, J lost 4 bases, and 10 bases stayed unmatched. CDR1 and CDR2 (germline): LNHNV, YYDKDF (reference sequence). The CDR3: CATSNPFSGSPETQYF. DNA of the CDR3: TGTGCCACCAGCAACCCGTTTAGCGGGAGCCCAGAGACCCAGTACTTC.

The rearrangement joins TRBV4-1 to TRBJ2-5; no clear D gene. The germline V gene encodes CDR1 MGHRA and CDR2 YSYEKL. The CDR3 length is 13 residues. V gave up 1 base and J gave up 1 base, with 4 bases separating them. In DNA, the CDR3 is TGCGCCAGCAGCCAAGTCGGCCAAGAGACCCAGTACTTC. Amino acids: CASSQVGQETQYF.

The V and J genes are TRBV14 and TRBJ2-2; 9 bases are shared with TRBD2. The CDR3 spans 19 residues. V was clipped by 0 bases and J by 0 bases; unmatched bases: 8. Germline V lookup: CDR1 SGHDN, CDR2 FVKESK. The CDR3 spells CASSQDWRLAEANTGELFF. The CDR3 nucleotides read TGTGCCAGCAGCCAAGATTGGAGACTAGCGGAAGCGAACACCGGGGAGCTGTTTTTT.

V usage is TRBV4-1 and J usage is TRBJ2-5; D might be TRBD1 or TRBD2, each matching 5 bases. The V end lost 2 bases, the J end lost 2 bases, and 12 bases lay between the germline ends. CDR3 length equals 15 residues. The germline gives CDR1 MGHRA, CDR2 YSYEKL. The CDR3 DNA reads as TGCGCCAGCAGCCAACAGGGACCCGGACAAGAGACCCAGTACTTC. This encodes CASSQQGPGQETQYF.

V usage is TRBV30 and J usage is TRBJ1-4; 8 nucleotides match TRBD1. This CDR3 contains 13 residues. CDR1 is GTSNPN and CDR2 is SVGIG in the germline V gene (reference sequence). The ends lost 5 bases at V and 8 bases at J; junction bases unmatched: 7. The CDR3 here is CAWETGVGEKLFF. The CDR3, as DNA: TGTGCCTGGGAGACAGGGGTTGGGGAAAAACTGTTTTTT.

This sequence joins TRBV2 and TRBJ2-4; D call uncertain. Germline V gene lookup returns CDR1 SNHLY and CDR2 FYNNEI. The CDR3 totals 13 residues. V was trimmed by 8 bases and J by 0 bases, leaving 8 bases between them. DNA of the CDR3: TGTGCCAGCGACACTGGAGCCAAAAACATTCAGTACTTC. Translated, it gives CASDTGAKNIQYF.

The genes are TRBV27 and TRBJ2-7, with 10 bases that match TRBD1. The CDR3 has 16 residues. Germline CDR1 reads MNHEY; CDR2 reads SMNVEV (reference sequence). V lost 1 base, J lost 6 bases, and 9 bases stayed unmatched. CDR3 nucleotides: TGTGCCAGCAGTTTATTAGGCGGGACAGGGGCCTCCGAGCAGTACTTC. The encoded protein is CASSLLGGTGASEQYF.

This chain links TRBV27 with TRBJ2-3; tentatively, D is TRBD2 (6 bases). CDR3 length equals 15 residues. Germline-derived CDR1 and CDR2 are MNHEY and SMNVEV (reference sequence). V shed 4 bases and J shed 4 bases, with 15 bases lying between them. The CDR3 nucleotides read TGTGCCAGCAGTTCTATAGCGGATTGGGCAGATACGCAGTATTTT. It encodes CASSSIADWADTQYF.

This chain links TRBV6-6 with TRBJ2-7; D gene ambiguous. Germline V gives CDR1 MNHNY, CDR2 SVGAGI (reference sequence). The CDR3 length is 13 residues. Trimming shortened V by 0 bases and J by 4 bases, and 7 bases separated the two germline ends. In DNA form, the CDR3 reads TGTGCCAGCAGTTACTCGACCGGGTACGAGCAGTACTTC. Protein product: CASSYSTGYEQYF.

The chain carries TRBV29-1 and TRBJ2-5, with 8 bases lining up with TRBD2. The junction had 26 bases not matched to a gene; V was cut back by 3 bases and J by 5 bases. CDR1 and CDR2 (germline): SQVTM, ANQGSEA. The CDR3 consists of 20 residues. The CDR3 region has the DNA TGCAGCGTTGATCTCACTGAGCCACCTAACGGGAGGGGTCCGGGGGAGACCCAGTACTTC. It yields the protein CSVDLTEPPNGRGPGETQYF.